These T cell receptor beta chains were read from a single sample in a study of Ad26.COV2.S vaccination and SARS-CoV-2 variants. Libraries were prepared by immunoSEQ multiplex PCR; TCRdb keeps only in-frame clonotypes and omits some of them. The repertoire has roughly 400,000 clones, 80% to 95% of them found once; the top ten carry around 1.7%. This sample comprised peripheral blood, obtained in a trial of Ad26.COV2.S vaccine versus placebo. These receptor sequences come from a person aged 18-65 years who received the Ad26.COV2.S COVID-19 vaccine or a placebo. Each CDR3 is given with its conserved first and last residue. A D gene is named only where the DNA matches it firmly.

j_call cdr3_length d_call v_call cdr3_aa cdr3_nt
TRBJ1-4 14 NA TRBV27 CASRIRGGDEKLFF TGTGCCAGCAGAATCAGAGGTGGGGATGAAAAACTGTTTTTT
TRBJ1-4 14 TRBD1 TRBV2 CASREDRGNEKLFF TGTGCCAGCAGAGAGGACAGGGGAAATGAAAAACTGTTTTTT
TRBJ2-6 19 NA TRBV4-3 CASSQDRGAVASGANVLTF TGCGCCAGCAGCCAAGATCGGGGGGCGGTGGCCTCCGGGGCCAACGTCCTGACTTTC
TRBJ1-4 13 NA TRBV7-9 CASEDRENEKLFF TGTGCCAGTGAGGACAGAGAGAATGAAAAACTGTTTTTT
TRBJ1-2 13 TRBD1 TRBV5-6 CASSAQGAFGYTF TGTGCCAGCTCTGCACAGGGGGCCTTTGGCTACACCTTC
TRBJ1-2 16 TRBD1 TRBV30 CAWSVLPGQGFYGYTF TGTGCCTGGAGTGTACTCCCGGGACAGGGGTTTTATGGCTACACCTTC
TRBJ2-1 13 NA TRBV25-1 CASSELVYNEQFF TGTGCCAGCAGTGAACTAGTATACAATGAGCAGTTCTTC
TRBJ2-7 14 TRBD1 TRBV28 CASSLRDSHYEQYF TGTGCCAGCAGTTTAAGGGACAGTCACTACGAGCAGTACTTC
TRBJ2-3 14 NA TRBV28 CASSVGPRTDTQYF TGTGCCAGCAGTGTCGGACCCCGGACAGATACGCAGTATTTT
TRBJ2-7 15 TRBD2 TRBV6-5 CASSYSYGAGDEQYF TGTGCCAGCAGTTACTCGTACGGGGCGGGGGACGAGCAGTACTTC
TRBJ1-1 17 NA TRBV28 CASTAPVGGPRNTEAFF TGTGCCAGCACCGCACCGGTGGGGGGGCCCAGGAACACTGAAGCTTTCTTT
TRBJ2-2 15 NA TRBV6-4 CASSDSNSGTGELFF TGTGCCAGCAGTGACTCGAACTCTGGCACCGGGGAGCTGTTTTTT
TRBJ1-1 14 NA TRBV4-1 CASSRSGLNTEAFF TGCGCCAGCAGCCGTTCCGGTTTGAACACTGAAGCTTTCTTT
TRBJ1-1 18 TRBD1 TRBV10-3 CAISGPGQGINVGTEAFF TGTGCCATCAGTGGGCCGGGACAGGGAATTAATGTCGGCACTGAAGCTTTCTTT
TRBJ1-5 16 NA TRBV6-1 CASSEAGLAFNQPQHF TGTGCCAGCAGTGAAGCGGGCCTAGCCTTCAATCAGCCCCAGCATTTT
TRBJ1-5 14 NA TRBV6-5 CASREGWSNQPQHF TGTGCCAGCAGGGAGGGGTGGAGCAATCAGCCCCAGCATTTT
TRBJ2-2 17 TRBD2 TRBV29-1 CSVSEGLAGGPGGELFF TGCAGCGTTTCCGAAGGACTAGCGGGGGGGCCCGGCGGGGAGCTGTTTTTT
TRBJ2-7 12 NA TRBV29-1 CSVVGGIYEQYF TGCAGCGTTGTAGGAGGGATCTACGAGCAGTACTTC
TRBJ2-7 15 NA TRBV19 CASSIGGAGLYEQYF TGTGCCAGTAGTATTGGTGGAGCAGGGCTGTACGAGCAGTACTTC
TRBJ2-6 17 NA TRBV5-1 CASSFGPVGYGANVLTF TGCGCCAGCAGCTTTGGGCCCGTTGGGTATGGGGCCAACGTCCTGACTTTC